The 27 T cell receptor beta chains below come from one sample, sequenced in a study of naive CD8 T cells in extremely preterm neonates. Study conclusions and caveats: Preterm CDR3s were shorter than older groups', with fewer N additions and less trimming.

Extremely preterm births at roughly 23-27 weeks of gestation supplied the samples. These receptors' targets are unknown. Assay: immunoSEQ multiplex PCR; the TCRdb copy retains only in-frame clones and omits some. Of about 5,000 clones listed, about 95% were seen once; the top ten hold around 0.6%. The sample was naive CD8+ T cells from cord blood. Receptor source: a boy who was born preterm.

This chain joins TRBV5-4 and TRBJ1-1, with a weak D call TRBD1 (6 bases). Germline lookup yields CDR1 SGHNT and CDR2 YYREEE (reference sequence). The CDR3 is 13 amino acids. With 4 bases removed from V and 3 bases from J, the gap between germline ends came to 10 bases. CDR3 sequence (DNA): TGTGCCAGCAGCACAGGGATCGACACTGAAGCTTTCTTT. It translates to CASSTGIDTEAFF.

The chain is built from TRBV7-9 and TRBJ2-7, with no clear D. The V and J ends lost 1 base and 3 bases respectively, with 1 base between them. The length of the CDR3 is 11 residues. From germline, CDR1 is SEHNR and CDR2 FQNEAQ (reference sequence). The CDR3 region is CASSLDYEQYF. The CDR3 DNA sequence: TGTGCCAGCAGCTTAGACTACGAGCAGTACTTC. The full variable domain, with the rest looked up from reference TRBV7-9 and TRBJ2-7, is DTGVSQNPRHKITKRGQNVTFRCDPISEHNRLYWYRQTLGQGPEFLTYFQNEAQLEKSRLLSDRFSAERPKGSFSTLEIQRTEQGDSAMYLCASSLDYEQYFGPGTRLTVT.

This chain joins TRBV21-1 and TRBJ1-1. TRBV21-1 represents a pseudogene. The CDR3 totals 16 residues. CDR3: CASSNKIATLRTEAFF. In nucleotides, the CDR3 is TGTGCCAGCAGTAACAAGATAGCTACACTTCGCACTGAAGCTTTCTTT.

This chain connects TRBV27 to TRBJ2-7; 14 bases agree with TRBD2. Germline V gene sequence: CDR1 MNHEY, CDR2 SMNVEV (reference sequence). The CDR3 runs 17 residues. V lost 1 base to trimming and J lost 0 bases; unmatched junction nucleotides: 2. CDR3 DNA sequence: TGTGCCAGCAGTTTATTGGGGACTAGCGGGAGCTCCTACGAGCAGTACTTC. As protein: CASSLLGTSGSSYEQYF.

This chain joins TRBV5-4 and TRBJ2-2, with 14 positions matching TRBD2. The trim removed 2 bases at V and 4 bases at J, leaving 1 base unmatched. This CDR3 is 16 amino acids long. Germline lookup yields CDR1 SGHNT and CDR2 YYREEE (reference sequence). For the CDR3, the DNA is TGTGCCAGCAGCTTTGGGACTAGCGGGAGCACCGGGGAGCTGTTTTTT. Its translation is CASSFGTSGSTGELFF.

The chain couples TRBV10-3 to TRBJ2-5; possibly TRBD2 for D (6 bases). Germline CDR1 reads ENHRY; CDR2 reads SYGVKD. The CDR3 runs 13 residues. V lost 3 bases to trimming and J lost 5 bases, with 10 bases between them. The CDR3 sequence: CAISDYSGETQYF. The CDR3 DNA sequence: TGTGCCATCAGTGACTACAGCGGGGAGACCCAGTACTTC.

This CDR3 reads CASSLLGEQYF. DNA for the CDR3: TGTGCCAGCAGTTTATTGGGCGAGCAGTACTTC. The rearrangement links TRBV28 to TRBJ2-7; D gene uncertain. The CDR3 consists of 11 residues. Germline CDR1 reads MDHEN; CDR2 reads SYDVKM. The V and J ends lost 1 base and 6 bases respectively, with 4 bases between them.

The chain combines TRBV4-1 with TRBJ1-2; D gene uncertain. Trimming left V 2 bases short and J 2 bases short, with 3 bases between. Germline assignment: CDR1 MGHRA and CDR2 YSYEKL. The CDR3 has 12 amino acids. The CDR3 DNA sequence: TGCGCCAGCAGCCAAAACAACTATGGCTACACCTTC. Its protein is CASSQNNYGYTF.

The rearrangement joins TRBV15 to TRBJ2-7; 11 bases map to TRBD2. Per the germline V gene, CDR1 is LNHNV and CDR2 is YYDKDF (reference sequence). CDR3 length equals 13 residues. The V gene end was trimmed by 8 bases and the J gene end by 1 base; junction bases not matched to a gene: 1. The CDR3: CATRTSGSYEQYF. DNA of the CDR3: TGTGCCACCCGGACTAGCGGGTCCTACGAGCAGTACTTC.

V usage is TRBV28 and J usage is TRBJ2-3; 12 bases agree with TRBD2. The CDR3 runs to 15 residues. V gave up 5 bases and J gave up 1 base; unmatched junction bases: 1. The germline V gene encodes CDR1 MDHEN and CDR2 SYDVKM. CDR3 bases: TGTGCCAGCAGTCTAGCGGGAGGGCGCACAGATACGCAGTATTTT. Translation: CASSLAGGRTDTQYF.

This clone appeared once. V usage is TRBV6-6 and J usage is TRBJ2-1, with 12 bases lining up with TRBD2. The CDR3 spans 14 residues. J was trimmed by 6 bases and V by 4 bases; bases with no gene match: 1. CDR1 is MNHNY and CDR2 is SVGAGI in the germline V gene (reference sequence). The CDR3 DNA is TGTGCCAGCAGTTCTAGCGGGAGGGCCAATGAGCAGTTCTTC. Protein: CASSSSGRANEQFF.

V usage is TRBV9 and J usage is TRBJ2-3; the D call may be TRBD1 or TRBD2 (6 bases each). V dropped 0 bases and J dropped 2 bases, with 10 bases sitting between them. This CDR3 spans 15 amino acids. CDR1 is SGDLS and CDR2 is YYNGEE in the germline V gene. The CDR3 reads CASSVAGAVTDTQYF. CDR3 sequence (DNA): TGTGCCAGCAGCGTAGCGGGGGCGGTCACAGATACGCAGTATTTT. Variable domain in full (rest from reference TRBV9 and TRBJ2-3): DSGVTQTPKHLITATGQRVTLRCSPRSGDLSVYWYQQSLDQGLQFLIQYYNGEERAKGNILERFSAQQFPDLHSELNLSSLELGDSALYFCASSVAGAVTDTQYFGPGTRLTVL.

The chain is built from TRBV7-9 and TRBJ2-7; 7 bases align to TRBD2. Per the germline V gene, CDR1 is SEHNR and CDR2 is FQNEAQ (reference sequence). V was clipped by 6 bases and J by 1 base; unmatched bases: 3. CDR3 length: 13 residues. The CDR3 spells CASRQAGSYEQYF. The CDR3 DNA is TGTGCCAGCAGGCAAGCGGGATCCTACGAGCAGTACTTC. Full variable domain (remainder filled in from reference TRBV7-9 and TRBJ2-7): DTGVSQNPRHKITKRGQNVTFRCDPISEHNRLYWYRQTLGQGPEFLTYFQNEAQLEKSRLLSDRFSAERPKGSFSTLEIQRTEQGDSAMYLCASRQAGSYEQYFGPGTRLTVT.

The J gene is TRBJ2-1, the V gene TRBV5-8, with 11 bases fitting TRBD2. Germline trimming cut 3 bases from V and 5 bases from J; bases unmatched to any gene: 4. This CDR3 has 15 residues. Germline loops: CDR1 SGHTS, CDR2 YDEGEE. CDR3 bases: TGTGCCAGCAGCTCTCTAGCGGGAGGACACAATGAGCAGTTCTTC. As protein: CASSSLAGGHNEQFF.

The rearrangement joins TRBV6-6 to TRBJ1-5; unclear D gene. Germline assignment: CDR1 MNHNY and CDR2 SVGAGI (reference sequence). The CDR3 spans 16 residues. Deletions cut 3 bases from V and 2 bases from J, with 14 bases between. The CDR3 loop reads CASSYSYETGNQPQHF. Here the CDR3 DNA reads TGTGCCAGCAGTTATTCATATGAGACTGGCAATCAGCCCCAGCATTTT.

The rearrangement joins TRBV7-3 to TRBJ2-7, with D unclear. Germline V CDR1 and CDR2: SGHTA, FQGTGA. The CDR3 has 14 residues. V was clipped by 5 bases and J by 0 bases, with 11 bases between them. For the CDR3, the DNA is TGTGCCAGCAGCCCGGCGGAGAGCTCCTACGAGCAGTACTTC. It specifies CASSPAESSYEQYF.

This rearrangement joins TRBV4-2 to TRBJ2-7, with D perhaps TRBD1 or TRBD2 (5 bases each). V lost 5 bases and J lost 5, with 16 bases in between. Germline CDR1 and CDR2: LGHNA and YNFKEQ. This CDR3 comprises 14 residues. The CDR3 nucleotides read TGTGCCAGCAGCTCGACCGGGGAACAGGACGAGCAGTACGTC. This encodes CASSSTGEQDEQYV.

The chain employs TRBV10-2 and TRBJ2-5; D not resolved. Germline loops: CDR1 WSHSY, CDR2 SAAADI. The V end lost 4 bases, the J end lost 3 bases, and 18 bases lay between the germline ends. The CDR3 length is 16 residues. DNA for the CDR3: TGCGCCAGCAGTGTAGGCGAACAGACGTGGGAAGAGACCCAGTACTTC. As protein: CASSVGEQTWEETQYF.

The chain carries TRBV2 and TRBJ2-7; D not resolved. The V gene's germline CDR1 is SNHLY and CDR2 FYNNEI. V lost 4 bases and J 5 bases, leaving 12 bases between the germline ends. This CDR3 is built from 13 residues. This CDR3 is CASSAGRIHEQYF. DNA for the CDR3: TGTGCCAGCAGTGCCGGTAGGATTCACGAGCAGTACTTC.

The chain carries TRBV9 and TRBJ2-1; D unclear. V was cut by 0 bases and J by 3 bases, with 4 bases left in between. CDR3 length equals 13 residues. CDR1 and CDR2 from the germline V gene are SGDLS and YYNGEE. In DNA, the CDR3 is TGTGCCAGCAGCGTAGGGGACTACAATGAGCAGTTCTTC. It codes for CASSVGDYNEQFF.

The chain recombines TRBV28 with TRBJ1-5, with unresolved D. Germline CDR1 MDHEN, CDR2 SYDVKM. V shed 6 bases and J shed 0 bases, with 9 bases lying between them. The length of the CDR3 is 14 residues. DNA of the CDR3: TGTGCCAGCAGCCGCCCATATAGCAATCAGCCCCAGCATTTT. Amino acids: CASSRPYSNQPQHF.

The chain is built from TRBV4-3 and TRBJ2-7; D gene ambiguous. V dropped 1 base and J dropped 5 bases, with 18 bases sitting between them. CDR3 length: 16 residues. The germline CDR1 and CDR2 sequences are LGHNA and YSLEER. The chain's CDR3 is CASSQVFNRVRNEQYF. The CDR3 nucleotides are TGCGCCAGCAGCCAAGTATTTAATCGGGTTAGAAACGAGCAGTACTTC.

This clone is a singleton in its sample. The rearrangement joins TRBV4-1 to TRBJ2-7, with 10 positions matching TRBD2. Germline-derived CDR1 and CDR2 are MGHRA and YSYEKL. Trimming cost V 1 base and J 3 bases; bases outside gene matches: 0. CDR3 length: 14 amino acids. CDR3 in amino acids: CASSQGTSGYEQYF. The CDR3 coding sequence is TGCGCCAGCAGCCAAGGGACTAGCGGCTACGAGCAGTACTTC.

The chain carries TRBV5-1 and TRBJ2-7; the D call may be TRBD1 or TRBD2 (5 bases each). Trimming pared 7 bases from V and 0 bases from J, leaving 8 bases between. The CDR3 loop spans 12 amino acids. CDR1 and CDR2 from the germline V gene are SGHRS and YFSETQ. CDR3: CASWGSSYEQYF. The CDR3 DNA reads as TGCGCCAGCTGGGGGAGCTCCTACGAGCAGTACTTC.

The chain joins TRBV5-1 to TRBJ2-3; TRBD1 matches 9 bases. CDR3 length: 14 residues. Germline assignment: CDR1 SGHRS and CDR2 YFSETQ. J was trimmed by 4 bases and V by 0 bases; bases with no gene match: 0. DNA of the CDR3: TGCGCCAGCAGCTTGGGACAGGGGGCAGATACGCAGTATTTT. Protein product: CASSLGQGADTQYF.

This chain connects TRBV6-5 to TRBJ1-1; no firm D call. Trimming stripped 7 bases from V and 1 base from J, with 10 bases between. CDR1 is MNHEY, CDR2 SVGAGI, per germline. The CDR3 contains 13 residues. The CDR3 sequence: CASTLTRNTEAFF. CDR3 bases: TGTGCCAGCACCCTGACACGGAACACTGAAGCTTTCTTT.

The chain joins TRBV7-9 to TRBJ1-6; no definite D call. Germline V gene sequence: CDR1 SEHNR, CDR2 FQNEAQ (reference sequence). This CDR3 has 11 amino acids. The V gene lost 4 bases and the J gene lost 7 bases, with 2 bases spanning the gap. CDR3: CASSSNSPLHF. CDR3 DNA sequence: TGTGCCAGCAGCTCAAATTCACCCCTCCACTTT.